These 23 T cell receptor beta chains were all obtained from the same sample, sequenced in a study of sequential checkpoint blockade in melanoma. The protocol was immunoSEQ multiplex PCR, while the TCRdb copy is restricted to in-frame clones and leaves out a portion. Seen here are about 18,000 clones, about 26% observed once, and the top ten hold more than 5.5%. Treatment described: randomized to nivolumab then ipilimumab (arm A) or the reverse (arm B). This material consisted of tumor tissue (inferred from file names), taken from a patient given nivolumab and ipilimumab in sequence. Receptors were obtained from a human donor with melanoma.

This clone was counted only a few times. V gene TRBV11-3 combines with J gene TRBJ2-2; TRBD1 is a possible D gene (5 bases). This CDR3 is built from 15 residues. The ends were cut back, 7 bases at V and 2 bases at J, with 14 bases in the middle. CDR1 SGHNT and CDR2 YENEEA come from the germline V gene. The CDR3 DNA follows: TGTGCCAGCACCCTTGGGGCGAGAAACACCGGGGAGCTGTTTTTT. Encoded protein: CASTLGARNTGELFF.

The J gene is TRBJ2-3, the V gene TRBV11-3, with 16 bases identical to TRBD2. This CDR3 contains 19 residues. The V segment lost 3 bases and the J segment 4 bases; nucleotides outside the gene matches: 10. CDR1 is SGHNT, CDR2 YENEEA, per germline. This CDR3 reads CASSLAGTSGRARADTQYF. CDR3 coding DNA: TGTGCCAGCAGCTTGGCCGGGACTAGCGGGAGGGCCCGGGCAGATACGCAGTATTTT.

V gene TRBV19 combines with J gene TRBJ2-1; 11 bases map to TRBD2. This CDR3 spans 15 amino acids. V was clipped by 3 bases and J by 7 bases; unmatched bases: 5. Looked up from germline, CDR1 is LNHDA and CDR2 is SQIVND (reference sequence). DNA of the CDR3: TGTGCCAGTAGTATCAGACTAGCGGGGCAGAATGAGCAGTTCTTC. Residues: CASSIRLAGQNEQFF.

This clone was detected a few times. This chain's CDR3 is CASSPPHDMKTQYF. CDR3 sequence (DNA): TGTGCCAGCAGCCCCCCCCACGACATGAAGACCCAGTACTTC. The chain has TRBV11-3 and TRBJ2-5; D is unresolved. The CDR3 is 14 amino acids. Germline values: CDR1 SGHNT, CDR2 YENEEA. The germline V and J ends were trimmed by 5 bases and 6 bases, with 16 bases remaining between them. The variable domain in full, completed from reference TRBV11-3 and TRBJ2-5, reads EAGVVQSPRYKIIEKKQPVAFWCNPISGHNTLYWYLQNLGQGPELLIRYENEEAVDDSQLPKDRFSAERLKGVDSTLKIQPAELGDSAVYLCASSPPHDMKTQYFGPGTRLLVL.

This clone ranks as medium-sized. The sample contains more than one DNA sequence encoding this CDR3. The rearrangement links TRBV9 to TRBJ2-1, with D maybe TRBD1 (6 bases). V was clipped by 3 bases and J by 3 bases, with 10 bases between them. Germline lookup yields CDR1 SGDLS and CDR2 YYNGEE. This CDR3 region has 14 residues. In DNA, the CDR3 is TGTGCCAGCAGCGGAACAGGGAGCTACAATGAGCAGTTCTTC. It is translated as CASSGTGSYNEQFF.

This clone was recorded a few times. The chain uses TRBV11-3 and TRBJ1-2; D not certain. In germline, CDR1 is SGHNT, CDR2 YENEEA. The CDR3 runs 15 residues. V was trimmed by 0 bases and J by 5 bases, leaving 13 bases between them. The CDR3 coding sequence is TGTGCCAGCAGCTTAGACGGGTTGGTGGGTTATGGCTACACCTTC. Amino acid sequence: CASSLDGLVGYGYTF.

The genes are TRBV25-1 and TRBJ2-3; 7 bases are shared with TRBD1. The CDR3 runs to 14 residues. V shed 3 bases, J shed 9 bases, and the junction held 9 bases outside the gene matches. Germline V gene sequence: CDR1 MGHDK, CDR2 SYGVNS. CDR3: CASSDLTGADTQYF. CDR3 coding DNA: TGTGCCAGCAGTGACCTCACAGGGGCCGACACGCAGTATTTT.

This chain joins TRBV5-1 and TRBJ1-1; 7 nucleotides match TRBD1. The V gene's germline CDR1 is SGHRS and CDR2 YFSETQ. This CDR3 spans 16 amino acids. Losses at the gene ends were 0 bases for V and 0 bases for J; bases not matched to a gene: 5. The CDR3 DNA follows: TGCGCCAGCAGCTTGGCCTGGGACAGCCTGAACACTGAAGCTTTCTTT. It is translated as CASSLAWDSLNTEAFF.

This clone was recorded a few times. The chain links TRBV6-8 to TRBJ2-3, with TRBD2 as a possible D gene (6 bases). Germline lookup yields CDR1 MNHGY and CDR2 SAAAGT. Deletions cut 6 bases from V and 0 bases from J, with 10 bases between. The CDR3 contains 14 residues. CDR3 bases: TGTGCCAGCAGGCTAGCGTCTAGCACAGATACGCAGTATTTT. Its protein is CASRLASSTDTQYF.

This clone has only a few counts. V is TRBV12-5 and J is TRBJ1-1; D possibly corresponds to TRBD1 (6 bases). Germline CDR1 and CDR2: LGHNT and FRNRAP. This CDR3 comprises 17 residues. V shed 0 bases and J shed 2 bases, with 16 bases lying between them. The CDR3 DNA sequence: TGTGCTAGTGGTTTGGTACTCGGTGGGGGGCTTAACACTGAAGCTTTCTTT. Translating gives CASGLVLGGGLNTEAFF. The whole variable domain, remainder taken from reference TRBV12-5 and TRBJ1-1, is DARVTQTPRHKVTEMGQEVTMRCQPILGHNTVFWYRQTMMQGLELLAYFRNRAPLDDSGMPKDRFSAEMPDATLATLKIQPSEPRDSAVYFCASGLVLGGGLNTEAFFGQGTRLTVV.

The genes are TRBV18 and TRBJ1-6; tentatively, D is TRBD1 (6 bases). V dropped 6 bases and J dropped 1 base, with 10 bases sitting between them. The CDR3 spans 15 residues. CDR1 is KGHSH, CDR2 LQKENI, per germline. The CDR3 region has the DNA TGTGCCAGCTCCAGAGGACAGTCCTATAATTCACCCCTCCACTTT. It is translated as CASSRGQSYNSPLHF.

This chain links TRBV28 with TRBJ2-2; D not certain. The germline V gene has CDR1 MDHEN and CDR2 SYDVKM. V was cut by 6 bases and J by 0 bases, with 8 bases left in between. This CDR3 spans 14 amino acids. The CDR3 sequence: CASRVDANTGELFF. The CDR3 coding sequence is TGTGCCAGCAGGGTGGACGCGAACACCGGGGAGCTGTTTTTT.

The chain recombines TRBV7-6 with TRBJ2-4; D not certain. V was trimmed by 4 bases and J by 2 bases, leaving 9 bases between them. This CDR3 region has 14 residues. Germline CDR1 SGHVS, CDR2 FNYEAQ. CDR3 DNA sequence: TGTGCCAGCAGCTCGGTTAATTCCAAAAACATTCAGTACTTC. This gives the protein CASSSVNSKNIQYF.

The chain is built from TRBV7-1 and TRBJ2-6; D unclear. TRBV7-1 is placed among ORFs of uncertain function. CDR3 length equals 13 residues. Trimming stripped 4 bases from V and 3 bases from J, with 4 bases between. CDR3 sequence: CASSLVGANVLTF. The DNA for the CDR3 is TGTGCCAGCAGCTTAGTTGGGGCCAACGTCCTGACTTTC.

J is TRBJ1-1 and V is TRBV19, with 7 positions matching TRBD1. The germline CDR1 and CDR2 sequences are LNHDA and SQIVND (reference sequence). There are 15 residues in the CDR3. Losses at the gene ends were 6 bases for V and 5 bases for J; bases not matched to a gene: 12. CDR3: CASSQPRGRETEAFF. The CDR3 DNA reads TGTGCCAGTAGCCAACCCAGGGGGAGGGAGACTGAAGCTTTCTTT.

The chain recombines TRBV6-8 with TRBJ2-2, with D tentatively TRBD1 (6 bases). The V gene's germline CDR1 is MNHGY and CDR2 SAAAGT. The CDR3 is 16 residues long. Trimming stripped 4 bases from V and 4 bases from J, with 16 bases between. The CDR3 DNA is TGTGCCAGCAGTTTAACAGGGCGGTTCTCCACCGGGGAGCTGTTTTTT. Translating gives CASSLTGRFSTGELFF.

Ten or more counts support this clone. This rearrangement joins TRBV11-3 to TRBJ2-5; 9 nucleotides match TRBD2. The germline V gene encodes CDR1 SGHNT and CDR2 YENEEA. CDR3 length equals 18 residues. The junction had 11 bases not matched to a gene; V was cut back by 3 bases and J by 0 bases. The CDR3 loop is CASSFRAGTSLYQETQYF. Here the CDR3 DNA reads TGTGCCAGCAGCTTCCGGGCAGGGACTAGCTTGTACCAAGAGACCCAGTACTTC.

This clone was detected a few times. This CDR3 reads CSVARQDLNTEAFF. The CDR3 DNA follows: TGCAGCGTGGCAAGACAGGACTTGAACACTGAAGCTTTCTTT. This chain connects TRBV29-1 to TRBJ1-1; a possible D gene is TRBD1 (6 bases). Germline CDR1 is SQVTM and CDR2 is ANQGSEA. The CDR3 loop spans 14 amino acids. Trimming cost V 6 bases and J 0 bases, with 14 bases left between them.

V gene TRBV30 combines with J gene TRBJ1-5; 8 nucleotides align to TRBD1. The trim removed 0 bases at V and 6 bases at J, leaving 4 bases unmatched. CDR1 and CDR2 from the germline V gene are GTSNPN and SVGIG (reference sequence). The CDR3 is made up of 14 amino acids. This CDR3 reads CAWSVAGGGQPQHF. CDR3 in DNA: TGTGCCTGGAGTGTGGCAGGGGGCGGTCAGCCCCAGCATTTT. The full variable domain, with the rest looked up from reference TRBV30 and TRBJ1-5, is SQTIHQWPATLVQPVGSPLSLECTVEGTSNPNLYWYRQAAGRGLQLLFYSVGIGQISSEVPQNLSASRPQDRQFILSSKKLLLSDSGFYLCAWSVAGGGQPQHFGDGTRLSIL.

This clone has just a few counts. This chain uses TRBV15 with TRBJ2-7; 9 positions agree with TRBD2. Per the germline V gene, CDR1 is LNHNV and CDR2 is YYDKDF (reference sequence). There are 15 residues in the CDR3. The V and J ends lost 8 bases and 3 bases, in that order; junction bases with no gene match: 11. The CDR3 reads CATLQAGGLNYEQYF. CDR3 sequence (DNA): TGTGCCACCCTCCAGGCGGGAGGGTTAAACTACGAGCAGTACTTC.

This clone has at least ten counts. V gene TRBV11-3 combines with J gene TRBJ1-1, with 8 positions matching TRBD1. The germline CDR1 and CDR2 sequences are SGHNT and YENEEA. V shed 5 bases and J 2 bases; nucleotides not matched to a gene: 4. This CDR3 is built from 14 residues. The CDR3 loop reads CASSPGQGNTEAFF. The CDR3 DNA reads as TGTGCCAGCAGCCCCGGACAGGGTAACACTGAAGCTTTCTTT.

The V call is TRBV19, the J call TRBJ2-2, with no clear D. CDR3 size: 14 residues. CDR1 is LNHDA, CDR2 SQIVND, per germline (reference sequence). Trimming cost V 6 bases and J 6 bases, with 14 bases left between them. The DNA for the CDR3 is TGTGCCAGTAGGGGTGACTGGCGCGCCGGGGAGCTGTTTTTT. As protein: CASRGDWRAGELFF.

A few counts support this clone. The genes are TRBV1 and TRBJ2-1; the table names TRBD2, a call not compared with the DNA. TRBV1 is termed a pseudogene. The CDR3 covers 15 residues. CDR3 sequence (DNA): TGCGCCAGCAGCCAAAGCGGGAGTACATACAATGAGCAGTTCTTC. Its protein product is CASSQSGSTYNEQFF.